Each of the 19 T cell receptor beta chains below was sequenced from the same sample in a study of Ad26.COV2.S vaccination and SARS-CoV-2 variants (dated by TCRdb to about 2021). Interpreted using the paper, the treatment or condition label stands for: about 20 received Ad26.COV2.S at low or high dose, single or two shots; several received placebo; per-sample allocation not given. For vaccine and placebo recipients, repertoires were sequenced using samples collected on day 63 after the first injection. Library prep was done by the immunoSEQ multiplex PCR assay. Here the immuneACCESS table is served through TCRdb, limited to in-frame sequences with V and J called. Missing clones are a known gap in these copies; in checked studies unresolved V genes cover under half, and the rest lacks a known reason. For this sample the table gives about 350,000 clones, of which roughly 85% were detected only once. About 3.3% of the sample rests with the top ten.

This sample comprised peripheral blood, obtained in a trial of Ad26.COV2.S vaccine versus placebo. The receptors were gathered from a person aged 18 to 59 who received the Ad26.COV2.S COVID-19 vaccine or a placebo.

V gene TRBV2 combines with J gene TRBJ2-2; D gene ambiguous. CDR1 and CDR2 from the germline V gene are SNHLY and FYNNEI. This CDR3 has 10 residues. Trimming stripped 7 bases from V and 7 bases from J, with 4 bases between. The CDR3 nucleotides read TGTGCCAGCAAGGGCGGGGAGCTGTTTTTT. This translates into CASKGGELFF. Supplemented by reference TRBV2 and TRBJ2-2, the full variable domain reads EPEVTQTPSHQVTQMGQEVILRCVPISNHLYFYWYRQILGQKVEFLVSFYNNEISEKSEIFDDQFSVERPDGSNFTLKIRSTKLEDSAMYFCASKGGELFFGEGSRLTVL.

This chain links TRBV28 with TRBJ2-3; D is uncertain. This CDR3 is 14 amino acids long. V lost 8 bases to trimming and J lost 0 bases, with 12 bases between them. Germline-derived CDR1 and CDR2 are MDHEN and SYDVKM. The CDR3 nucleotides are TGTGCCAGCGACCCCGGGCGGAGCACAGATACGCAGTATTTT. This gives the protein CASDPGRSTDTQYF.

DNA for the CDR3: TGTGCCACCAGCAGAGAGCAGGGGCCTTCCTACGAGCAGTACTTC. Encoded protein: CATSREQGPSYEQYF. This rearrangement joins TRBV15 to TRBJ2-7; a weak D match, TRBD1 (6 bases). CDR3 length: 15 amino acids. Trimming took off 0 bases at V and 1 base at J, with 10 bases between the two ends. The V gene's germline CDR1 is LNHNV and CDR2 YYDKDF (reference sequence).

This rearrangement joins TRBV30 to TRBJ1-4; no clear D gene. V lost 4 bases and J lost 0, with 12 bases in between. The CDR3 has 15 amino acids. CDR1 GTSNPN and CDR2 SVGIG come from the germline V gene (reference sequence). The CDR3 is CAWISPTATNEKLFF. CDR3 coding DNA: TGTGCCTGGATTAGTCCGACGGCAACTAATGAAAAACTGTTTTTT.

The V gene is TRBV7-2, the J gene TRBJ2-2; TRBD2 is a possible D gene (6 bases). Trimming removed 5 bases from V and 5 bases from J, with 21 bases in between. The germline CDR1 and CDR2 sequences are SGHTA and FQGNSA. The CDR3 is 17 residues long. The CDR3 DNA follows: TGTGCCAGCAGCCCCTCCTTTTTAACGGGGGAAACCGGGGAGCTGTTTTTT. Amino acids: CASSPSFLTGETGELFF.

This chain links TRBV5-1 with TRBJ1-2, with D perhaps matching TRBD1 (6 bases). Trimming removed 3 bases from V and 6 bases from J, with 15 bases in between. The CDR3 runs to 14 residues. The germline V gene encodes CDR1 SGHRS and CDR2 YFSETQ. CDR3 region: CASSWAGAEDGYTF. Written as DNA, the CDR3 is TGCGCCAGCAGCTGGGCAGGGGCCGAAGATGGCTACACCTTC.

The rearrangement links TRBV3-1 (or the pseudogene TRBV3-2) to TRBJ2-7; 13 bases align to TRBD2. The CDR3 consists of 16 residues. Unmatched junction bases numbered 7, after V lost 5 bases and J lost 3 bases. Germline CDR1 is LGHDT and CDR2 is YNNKEL (reference sequence). CDR3 bases: TGTGCCAGCAGCGATAGACTAGCGGGGGGCCTCTACGAGCAGTACTTC. Its protein is CASSDRLAGGLYEQYF.

The CDR3 reads CATSRDGVEAFF. The CDR3 DNA reads as TGTGCCACCAGCAGAGACGGAGTTGAAGCTTTCTTT. The chain couples TRBV15 to TRBJ1-1; D uncertain. The V end lost 0 bases, the J end lost 7 bases, and 6 bases lay between the germline ends. The CDR3 loop spans 12 amino acids. In germline, CDR1 is LNHNV, CDR2 YYDKDF (reference sequence).

The CDR3 loop is CASSPTLENEKLFF. Written as DNA, the CDR3 is TGTGCCAGCAGCCCCACGTTGGAGAATGAAAAACTGTTTTTT. The rearrangement joins TRBV14 to TRBJ1-4; D unresolved. V was trimmed by 4 bases and J by 5 bases, leaving 11 bases between them. CDR3 length: 14 amino acids. The germline CDR1 and CDR2 sequences are SGHDN and FVKESK.

The chain uses TRBV5-6 and TRBJ2-2, with no clear D. The CDR3 contains 13 residues. Germline V gives CDR1 SGHDT, CDR2 YYEEEE. Between the trimmed V and J ends, which lost 6 bases and 4 bases, there was a span of 10 bases. The CDR3 spells CASINRATGELFF. For the CDR3, the DNA is TGTGCCAGCATCAATCGGGCCACCGGGGAGCTGTTTTTT. The whole variable domain, remainder taken from reference TRBV5-6 and TRBJ2-2, is DAGVTQSPTHLIKTRGQQVTLRCSPKSGHDTVSWYQQALGQGPQFIFQYYEEEERQRGNFPDRFSGHQFPNYSSELNVNALLLGDSALYLCASINRATGELFFGEGSRLTVL.

This clone is a singleton in its sample. This sequence joins TRBV4-1 and TRBJ2-5; D not resolved. The CDR3 has 14 residues. Germline loops: CDR1 MGHRA, CDR2 YSYEKL. V lost 3 bases to trimming and J lost 0 bases, with 8 bases between them. The CDR3 is CASSHAANQETQYF. As DNA, the CDR3 is TGCGCCAGCAGCCACGCCGCTAACCAAGAGACCCAGTACTTC.

CDR3 residues: CASGLVLGENTEAFF. The DNA for the CDR3 is TGTGCTAGTGGTTTGGTACTGGGGGAGAACACTGAAGCTTTCTTT. This chain uses TRBV12-5 with TRBJ1-1; D is perhaps TRBD1 (5 bases). The CDR3 runs to 15 residues. Germline values: CDR1 LGHNT, CDR2 FRNRAP. V lost 0 bases to trimming and J lost 1 base, with 9 bases between them.

This chain links TRBV3-1 (or the pseudogene TRBV3-2) with TRBJ1-1; D gene ambiguous. Germline lookup yields CDR1 LGHDT and CDR2 YNNKEL (reference sequence). This CDR3 is built from 13 residues. The V and J ends lost 0 bases and 5 bases respectively, with 7 bases between them. This CDR3 reads CASSQEARTEAFF. The CDR3 nucleotides read TGTGCCAGCAGCCAAGAGGCGAGGACTGAAGCTTTCTTT.

The chain combines TRBV18 with TRBJ2-7; 9 bases are shared with TRBD2. Germline CDR1 KGHSH, CDR2 LQKENI. V gave up 2 bases and J gave up 7 bases; unmatched junction bases: 6. CDR3 length: 14 amino acids. The CDR3 region is CASSPTGGGAEQYF. The CDR3 region has the DNA TGTGCCAGCTCACCAACGGGCGGGGGGGCGGAGCAGTACTTC.

The chain joins TRBV30 to TRBJ1-1; D remains unclear. Trimming shortened V by 3 bases and J by 5 bases, and 10 bases separated the two germline ends. CDR3 length: 12 residues. Germline CDR1 and CDR2: GTSNPN and SVGIG (reference sequence). CDR3 DNA sequence: TGTGCCTGGAGAGTGCTTGGGACTGAAGCTTTCTTT. Protein product: CAWRVLGTEAFF.

This sequence joins TRBV5-1 and TRBJ1-5, with a tentative D call TRBD1 (5 bases). The CDR3 runs to 13 residues. V was shortened by 2 bases and J by 7 bases, with 10 bases between the two germline ends. From germline, CDR1 is SGHRS and CDR2 YFSETQ. This chain's CDR3 is CASSFQGGQPQHF. CDR3 DNA sequence: TGCGCCAGCAGCTTCCAGGGAGGGCAGCCCCAGCATTTT.

The CDR3 DNA follows: TGTGCCAGCAGCCCGTTAGCGGGGGGCTCCGGCGAGCAGTACTTC. Its translation: CASSPLAGGSGEQYF. The chain employs TRBV7-9 and TRBJ2-7; TRBD2 aligns across 10 bases. The CDR3 is 15 residues long. The junction had 10 bases not matched to a gene; V was cut back by 5 bases and J by 6 bases. Germline-derived CDR1 and CDR2 are SEHNR and FQNEAQ (reference sequence).

The genes are TRBV30 and TRBJ1-4; 7 positions agree with TRBD1. The CDR3 has 15 residues. CDR1 GTSNPN and CDR2 SVGIG come from the germline V gene (reference sequence). Trimming took 2 bases from V and 3 from J; bases not matched to a gene: 6. CDR3 coding DNA: TGTGCCTGGAGTACAGGGGAGTATTCTAATGAAAAACTGTTTTTT. This encodes CAWSTGEYSNEKLFF.

The chain joins TRBV6-5 to TRBJ1-2, with unresolved D. V lost 6 bases and J 12 bases, leaving 17 bases between the germline ends. The CDR3 sequence is 12 residues long. Germline CDR1 reads MNHEY; CDR2 reads SVGAGI. The CDR3 DNA is TGTGCCAGCAGCCCCACCCTTGGATTTCACACCTTC. Translated: CASSPTLGFHTF.